A selection of T cell receptor beta chains follows, all from one sample in a study of blood T cells in healthy people across ages. MiXCR, applied by TCRdb to the 5' RACE reads, yields one record per CDR3 protein. The table records 600,000 to 1,000,000 distinct CDR3 sequences, 20% to 25% of them present only once. The sample was also linked to a second study, of T cells of mothers and their children.

The sequenced sample was blood. These receptors all come from a boy aged 5 to 17 in good health. CDR3s include the opening cysteine and the closing phenylalanine or tryptophan. The D gene is left open where the match is weak. Clone size, where shown, is once, few, many, or a class for clones that have expanded.

>TRBJ1-1|TRBV29-1|.|.
TGCAGCGTTGCTTTCGGTTCTGAAGCTTTCTTT
CSVAFGSEAFF
>TRBJ2-1|TRBV12-3/TRBV12-4|.|.
TGTGCCAGCAGCCCCACCTTAGGGCAGCAGTTCTTC
CASSPTLGQQFF
>TRBJ2-5|TRBV20-1|few|.
TGCAGTGCTAGGGTTTTACAAGAGACCCAGTACTTC
CSARVLQETQYF
>TRBJ2-5|TRBV7-2|few|.
TGTGCCAGCAGAAGAGGCGGGGCGGAGACCCAGTACTTC
CASRRGGAETQYF
>TRBJ2-1|TRBV11-2|.|.
TGTGCCAGCAGCTTAAATCCACAAGAGCAGTTCTTC
CASSLNPQEQFF
>TRBJ2-5|TRBV6-5|few|.
TGTGCCAGCAGTTACTACAGTGGGGAGACCCAGTACTTC
CASSYYSGETQYF
>TRBJ2-2|TRBV5-5|few|TRBD1
TGTGCCAGCAGCTTGCAACGGGACAGGGGTCCGGGGGAGCTGTTTTTT
CASSLQRDRGPGELFF
>TRBJ2-3|TRBV28|.|.
TGTGCCAGCAGTTTTTTGGGGACAAGCCCAGATACGCAGTATTTT
CASSFLGTSPDTQYF
>TRBJ2-5|TRBV27|few|TRBD2
TGTGCCAGCAGTTTTCGTGGGAGGGATGAGACCCAGTACTTC
CASSFRGRDETQYF
>TRBJ1-2|TRBV9|.|.
TGTGCCAGCACCGAAGGGGCCGAGGGTCCTCTCTTTCACTTC
CASTEGAEGPLFHF
>TRBJ1-1|TRBV18|.|.
TGTGCCGGCTCACCCCGGGACACCTCTTTGAGGAACACTAAAGCTTTCTTT
CAGSPRDTSLRNTKAFF
>TRBJ2-7|TRBV20-1|.|TRBD1
TGCAGTGCTAGAGTCCAGGGGGCTCCCTACGAGCAGTACTTC
CSARVQGAPYEQYF
>TRBJ2-4|TRBV21-1|few|.
TGTGCCAGCAGCAAGGACAGGGTAGTTTGGAAGACCAAAAACATTCAGTACTTC
CASSKDRVVWKTKNIQYF
>TRBJ2-1|TRBV7-9|few|.
TGTGCCAGCAGCCCAACTACGTCGACGGGTAATGAGCAGTTCTTC
CASSPTTSTGNEQFF
>TRBJ2-3|TRBV5-1|many|.
TGCGCCAGCAGGGGCGGGTCGGATTTTGAGACAGATACGCAGTATTTT
CASRGGSDFETDTQYF
>TRBJ2-5|TRBV11-1|few|.
TGTGCCAGCAGCCGAGGGGTGGATGTGACCCAGTACTTC
CASSRGVDVTQYF
>TRBJ2-7|TRBV6-6|.|.
TGTGCCAGCAGTCCCAAATACTCCTACGAGCAGTACTTC
CASSPKYSYEQYF
>TRBJ2-5|TRBV20-1|.|.
TGCAGTGCACGCCAGACAGGGTTGGTGCGGGAGCAGTACTTC
CSARQTGLVREQYF
>TRBJ2-1|TRBV7-2|.|.
TGTGCCAGCAGCTTCGTAGCGGACTTTAATGAGCAGTTCTTC
CASSFVADFNEQFF
>TRBJ2-7|TRBV7-8|.|.
TGTGCCAGCAGCTTAGAAGGCGCCAGGGGCTCCTACGAGCAGTACTTC
CASSLEGARGSYEQYF
>TRBJ1-2|TRBV11-2|few|TRBD1
TGTGCCAGTAGCTCGCACAGGGGACCGAACTATGGCTACACCTTC
CASSSHRGPNYGYTF
>TRBJ2-5|TRBV6-5|.|.
TGTGCCAGCAGCCGGGACCCCCACGAGCAATACTTC
CASSRDPHEQYF
>TRBJ2-3|TRBV15|.|TRBD1
TGTGCCACCAGCAGATCGGGACAGCCCACAGATACGCAGTATTTT
CATSRSGQPTDTQYF